This T cell receptor (beta chain) was retrieved from a study of molecular identifiers for immune sequencing clone quantification. Background on the study: Replicate RNA came from about 19,000 or 110,000 naive CD8 cells and was split five ways, and four parts were sequenced. General study results and limits: Whereas clones above 20 RNA copies held under 1% of naive-cell molecules, they held over 98% of effector molecules. Barcode collisions between identical TCR molecules could shrink estimates of highly expanded clone sizes.

Libraries of naive CD8 T cells were made from approximately 20,000 to 1,000,000 sorted cells. They used 10%, 30% or 50% RNA. In germline, CDR1 is LNHNV, CDR2 YYDKDF (reference sequence). Trimming removed 4 bases from V and 4 bases from J; junction bases left unmatched: 16. The CDR3 loop spans 19 amino acids. At least ten counts were recorded for this clonotype. Its cognate antigen is unknown. TCRdb reprocessed the PCR reads via MiXCR and lists one record per CDR3 protein. Here the sample spans about 68,000 distinct CDR3 sequences, about a sixth being singletons. The V call is TRBV15, the J call TRBJ2-6, with 7 bases that match TRBD1. The source material was naive CD8+ T cells from blood, with Jurkat cell RNA spiked in. Specified subset: FACS-sorted CD8+CD4-CCR7+CD45RA+ naive T cells. The clonotype was recovered from a human donor in good health. Some libraries in this study had Jurkat cell RNA spiked in. The CDR3, as DNA: TGTGCCACCAGCACCCCTTTGGTGAGGGGACAGCAAGGGGCCAACGTCCTGACTTTC. Translating it yields CATSTPLVRGQQGANVLTF.